This entry lists 6 T cell receptor beta chains sequenced from one sample in a study of shared clonotypes between healthy human individuals. CD45RO-negative, CCR7-selected cells formed the naive CD8 fraction, which excluded terminally differentiated effector memory CD45RA+ cells. Sequencing used immunoSEQ multiplex PCR; TCRdb keeps in-frame clones, though not all of them. The sample comprises about 2.1 million clones, 85% to 95% of which are singletons, and 1.5% to 2% rests with the top ten. Sequences were obtained from naive CD8+ T cells from PBMCs. Receptors were obtained from a young man in good health. Some clones in this sample may be carry-over from other donors' samples.

V is TRBV6-5 and J is TRBJ1-1; the D gene is possibly TRBD1 (5 bases). The germline V and J ends were trimmed by 7 bases and 8 bases, with 8 bases remaining between them. The CDR3 length is 10 residues. CDR1 and CDR2 from the germline V gene are MNHEY and SVGAGI. DNA for the CDR3: TGTGCCAGCATGGGGCTGGAAGCTTTCTTT. It yields the protein CASMGLEAFF.

The rearrangement uses TRBV4-2 and TRBJ2-1, with D possibly matching TRBD2 (6 bases). Germline V gene data show CDR1 as LGHNA and CDR2 as YNFKEQ. There are 11 residues in the CDR3. V was pared by 10 bases and J by 12 bases, with 16 bases between. CDR3 protein: CATEGLDGQFF. The CDR3 DNA reads as TGTGCCACGGAGGGCCTCGACGGGCAGTTCTTC.

The count of this clone is one. V is TRBV5-6 and J is TRBJ2-3; D may be TRBD2 (6 bases). Looked up from germline, CDR1 is SGHDT and CDR2 is YYEEEE. The CDR3 is 15 residues long. The V end was cut by 4 bases, the J end by 0 bases, with 12 bases between. For the CDR3, the DNA is TGTGCCAGCAGCGGGCTAGCGATTAGCACAGATACGCAGTATTTT. Residues: CASSGLAISTDTQYF.

V is TRBV27 and J is TRBJ2-2; D unresolved. The CDR3 length is 15 residues. The germline gives CDR1 MNHEY, CDR2 SMNVEV (reference sequence). Trimming took off 3 bases at V and 6 bases at J, with 14 bases between the two ends. In nucleotides, the CDR3 is TGTGCCAGCAGTTTCAGAAGTGCCACACCCGGGGAGCTGTTTTTT. This translates into CASSFRSATPGELFF.

The rearrangement uses TRBV30 and TRBJ2-5; D possibly uses TRBD1 or TRBD2 (6 bases each). The J call is doubtful: the DNA matches TRBJ2-7 better. There are 15 residues in the CDR3. Germline V gene lookup returns CDR1 GTSNPN and CDR2 SVGIG (reference sequence). The DNA of the CDR3 is TGTGCCTGGACCTACGGGCCAAGGGGGGCCTACGAGCAGTACTTC. This gives the protein CAWTYGPRGAYEQYF.

The chain employs TRBV6-5 and TRBJ1-4; D call uncertain. Between the trimmed V and J ends, which lost 6 bases and 3 bases, there was a span of 14 bases. The CDR3 totals 15 residues. The germline gives CDR1 MNHEY, CDR2 SVGAGI. The CDR3 DNA reads TGTGCCAGCAGCCAACTAGGGAGCCCTAATGAAAAACTGTTTTTT. Translation gives CASSQLGSPNEKLFF.